The table lists the clone carrying this TCR beta chain with a few counts. Its target is not known. One entry per CDR3 protein, called by TCRdb with MiXCR from the reads. Among more than 250,000 distinct CDR3 sequences, roughly 13% were seen once, and the ten largest hold 8.8%. This entry is derived from a study of T cell repertoires in cytomegalovirus infection. Trimming removed 1 base at V and 8 bases at J, with 16 bases between. The germline V gene has CDR1 SGHRS and CDR2 YFSETQ. The CDR3 spans 16 residues. Findings of the study overall: Clonotype analysis showed dominance of the ex vivo response by HLA-C-restricted CMV-specific TCR beta clonotypes. Cumulative frequency of public TCR beta families picked out carriers of CMV plus the relevant HLA.

The sequence derives from a human donor in good health (CMV status not recorded). Some clones in this sample may be carry-over from other donors' samples. The genes are TRBV5-1 and TRBJ1-6; tentatively, D is TRBD1 (5 bases). The sample was PBMCs. Here the CDR3 DNA reads TGCGCCAGCAGCTTGATCAGGGCTAATGATGATTCACCCCTCCACTTT. It translates to CASSLIRANDDSPLHF.